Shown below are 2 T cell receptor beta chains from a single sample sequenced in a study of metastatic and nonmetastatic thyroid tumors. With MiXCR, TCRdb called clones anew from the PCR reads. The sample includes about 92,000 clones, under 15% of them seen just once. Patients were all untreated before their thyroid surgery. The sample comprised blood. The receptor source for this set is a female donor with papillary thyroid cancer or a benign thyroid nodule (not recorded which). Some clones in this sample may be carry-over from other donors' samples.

CDR3 coding DNA: TGTGCCAGTAGTAGGGGACTAGCGGGGGGACTAGCCAAAAACATTCAGTACTTC. This sequence encodes CASSRGLAGGLAKNIQYF. The chain recombines TRBV19 with TRBJ2-4; 15 bases map to TRBD2. Germline V gene data show CDR1 as LNHDA and CDR2 as SQIVND (reference sequence). V lost 4 bases to trimming and J lost 0 bases; unmatched junction nucleotides: 4. This CDR3 spans 18 amino acids.

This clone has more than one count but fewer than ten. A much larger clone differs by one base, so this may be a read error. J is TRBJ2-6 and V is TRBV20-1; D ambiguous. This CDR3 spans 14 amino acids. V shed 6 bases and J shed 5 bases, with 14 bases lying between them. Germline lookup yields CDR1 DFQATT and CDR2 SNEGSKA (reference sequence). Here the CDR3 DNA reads TGCAGTGCCCCGCGTTGGGGTTGGGCCAACGTCCTGACTTTC. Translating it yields CSAPRWGWANVLTF.